The rows below give T cell receptor beta chains drawn from one sample of a study of T cell responses to AZD1222 COVID-19 vaccine. Profiling relied on immunoSEQ multiplex PCR, and the TCRdb table lists in-frame clones only, not all of them. In the table there are about 130,000 clones, roughly 93% of which are singletons. The material was peripheral blood, obtained 28 days after the second AZD1222 dose. These receptors all come from an adult who received the AZD1222 COVID-19 vaccine. Each CDR3 is given with its conserved first and last residue. The D gene is left open where the match is weak. Size is omitted from some rows. Given values are once, few, many or a class for expanded clones.

j_call d_call clone_size v_call cdr3_nt cdr3_aa
TRBJ1-1 TRBD1 . TRBV30 TGTGCCTGGAGTGAGGACAGGGGAAGCACTGAAGCTTTCTTT CAWSEDRGSTEAFF
TRBJ2-5 . . TRBV3-1/TRBV3-2 TGTGCCAGCAGCCAAGATAGGGAGACCCAGTACTTC CASSQDRETQYF
TRBJ2-7 TRBD1 . TRBV6-4 TGTGCCAGCAGTGACGACAGGGACTACGAGCAGTACTTC CASSDDRDYEQYF
TRBJ1-6 . . TRBV6-1 TGTGCCAGCAGTTGGGACATTCCCTATAATTCACCCCTCCACTTT CASSWDIPYNSPLHF
TRBJ2-3 . . TRBV5-5 TGTGCCAGCAGCTTGGAGGTCACCACAGATACGCAGTATTTT CASSLEVTTDTQYF
TRBJ1-2 TRBD1 . TRBV6-5 TGTGCCAGCAGCCTCGGACAGGGGGCCTACTATGGCTACACCTTC CASSLGQGAYYGYTF
TRBJ1-4 TRBD1 once TRBV3-1/TRBV3-2 TGTGCCAGCAGCCTACGGACAGGGGCCGAAAAACTGTTTTTT CASSLRTGAEKLFF
TRBJ2-5 TRBD1 . TRBV27 TGTGCCAGCAGGGACAGGGCAGGGGAGACCCAGTACTTC CASRDRAGETQYF
TRBJ2-1 TRBD2 . TRBV25-1 TGTGCCAGCAGTAGACCTAGCGGGAGGGCCGGGGACAATGAGCAGTTCTTC CASSRPSGRAGDNEQFF
TRBJ1-2 . . TRBV3-1/TRBV3-2 TGTGCCAGCAGCCAGCGACGAAGGGGAGGTCGGGGCTACACCTTC CASSQRRRGGRGYTF
TRBJ2-1 . few TRBV5-1 TGCGCCAGCTCCCCCGATAGCTCCTACAATGAGCAGTTCTTC CASSPDSSYNEQFF
TRBJ2-7 . . TRBV7-9 TGTGCCAGCAGCTTATTCCAGAGCTCCTACGAGCAGTACTTC CASSLFQSSYEQYF
TRBJ2-5 . once TRBV18 TGTGCCAGCTCACCACCAGGGTCGTCAGAGACCCAGTACTTC CASSPPGSSETQYF
TRBJ1-2 . . TRBV30 TGTGCCTGGCCCACAGGGTACGGCTACACCTTC CAWPTGYGYTF
TRBJ1-6 TRBD1 . TRBV28 TGTGCCAGCAGTCGAGCCGGACAGGGGGCAAGGTCACCCCTCCACTTT CASSRAGQGARSPLHF
TRBJ1-6 . . TRBV2 TGTGCCAGCAGTGAAGGGGGCGGGTCCTATAATTCACCCCTCCACTTT CASSEGGGSYNSPLHF
TRBJ1-1 TRBD1 . TRBV5-1 TGCGCCAGCAGCTTGTCGACAGGGGCAAGAGAAGCTTTCTTT CASSLSTGAREAFF
TRBJ1-3 . once TRBV2 TGTGCCAGCAGTGCCGAAGGGGGCTCTGGAAACACCATATATTTT CASSAEGGSGNTIYF
TRBJ1-2 TRBD1 . TRBV5-1 TGCGCCAGCAGCCTAGGACAGGGTGAAGCTAACTATGGCTACACCTTC CASSLGQGEANYGYTF
TRBJ2-3 . . TRBV7-3 TGTGCCAGCAGCTCCGGGGGGCCAGATACGCAGTATTTT CASSSGGPDTQYF